Each of the 15 T cell receptor beta chains below was sequenced from the same sample in a study of T cell responses to AZD1222 COVID-19 vaccine. Measured with immunoSEQ multiplex PCR; TCRdb has only the in-frame clones, and not every one. The sample gives about 79,000 clones, around 80% of which show up once; roughly a fifth is in the top ten. The source material was peripheral blood, sampled on day 0 of AZD1222 vaccination. The source of these receptors is an adult in good health.

The genes are TRBV3-1 (or the pseudogene TRBV3-2) and TRBJ1-1; TRBD1 matches 8 bases. From germline, CDR1 is LGHDT and CDR2 YNNKEL (reference sequence). V was clipped by 6 bases and J by 4 bases; unmatched bases: 10. The length of the CDR3 is 15 residues. CDR3 DNA: TGTGCCAGCAGACCTCAGGGGGCGCGAGGCACTGAAGCTTTCTTT. Encoded protein: CASRPQGARGTEAFF.

The V call is TRBV10-2, the J call TRBJ1-5; a weak D match, TRBD1 (5 bases). CDR3 length: 15 residues. CDR1 and CDR2 (germline): WSHSY, SAAADI. The V gene lost 0 bases and the J gene lost 2 bases, with 8 bases spanning the gap. The CDR3 DNA follows: TGCGCCAGCAGTGAGTCGTTCAGGGGCAATCAGCCCCAGCATTTT. This translates into CASSESFRGNQPQHF.

The chain couples TRBV21-1 to TRBJ1-2; TRBD1 reflects the table's D call only, with no check against the DNA. TRBV21-1 is a listed pseudogene. The CDR3 has 16 amino acids. Here the CDR3 DNA reads TGTGCCAGCAGCAGACCAAGACAGGCCGAGGGCTATGGCTACACCTTC. This codes for CASSRPRQAEGYGYTF.

The chain links TRBV30 to TRBJ1-1; maybe TRBD1 (5 bases). CDR3 size: 12 residues. V gave up 5 bases and J gave up 11 bases, with 18 bases separating them. CDR1 GTSNPN and CDR2 SVGIG come from the germline V gene (reference sequence). Here the CDR3 reads CAWSPGQTGAFF. Here the CDR3 DNA reads TGTGCCTGGTCCCCAGGACAAACTGGGGCTTTCTTT.

The V and J genes are TRBV28 and TRBJ2-5, with D possibly matching TRBD1 (6 bases). This CDR3 is 15 amino acids long. Trimming cost V 5 bases and J 1 base, with 14 bases left between them. Germline-derived CDR1 and CDR2 are MDHEN and SYDVKM. The CDR3 DNA sequence: TGTGCCAGCAGTAATCAGGGGCCGATCCAAGAGACCCAGTACTTC. Protein: CASSNQGPIQETQYF.

The rearrangement links TRBV28 to TRBJ2-3; TRBD1 aligns across 9 bases. There are 16 residues in the CDR3. J gave up 6 bases and V 4 bases, and 11 bases lay outside the gene matches. In germline, CDR1 is MDHEN, CDR2 SYDVKM. For the CDR3, the DNA is TGTGCCAGCAGTTCTCCCGGGACAGGGTCGCGGGATACGCAGTATTTT. Translating it yields CASSSPGTGSRDTQYF.

This clone is medium-sized (0.01 to 0.1%). The chain recombines TRBV6-5 with TRBJ1-1; 10 bases are a match to TRBD1. With V trimmed by 0 bases and J by 6 bases, 4 bases remained unmatched. Germline CDR1 is MNHEY and CDR2 is SVGAGI. This CDR3 is built from 15 residues. The CDR3 DNA follows: TGTGCCAGCAGTTACTCGGCGACAGGGGGCTCTGAAGCTTTCTTT. It codes for CASSYSATGGSEAFF.

This chain links TRBV24-1 with TRBJ2-2, with a weak D call TRBD1 (6 bases). Germline-derived CDR1 and CDR2 are KGHDR and SFDVKD. The V gene lost 10 bases and the J gene lost 3 bases, with 11 bases spanning the gap. The CDR3 consists of 13 residues. The CDR3, as DNA: TGTGCCACGAAGACAGGTGACACCGGGGAGCTGTTTTTT. Amino acids: CATKTGDTGELFF.

The rearrangement links TRBV11-2 to TRBJ2-5, with 10 bases aligning to TRBD1. J lost 1 base, V lost 5 bases, and 1 base had no gene match. Per the germline V gene, CDR1 is SGHAT and CDR2 is FQNNGV. This CDR3 is built from 14 residues. The CDR3: CASSRQGAQETQYF. The CDR3 DNA reads TGTGCCAGCAGCCGACAGGGGGCCCAAGAGACCCAGTACTTC.

V gene TRBV11-2 combines with J gene TRBJ1-2; TRBD1 is a possible D gene (6 bases). The CDR3 is 14 residues long. From germline, CDR1 is SGHAT and CDR2 FQNNGV. Trimming took off 5 bases at V and 5 bases at J, with 15 bases between the two ends. The CDR3 region has the DNA TGTGCCAGCAGCCCTCCCGGACAGACTTATGGCTACACCTTC. Its translation is CASSPPGQTYGYTF.

The V gene is TRBV13, the J gene TRBJ2-2; 8 nucleotides match TRBD2. The CDR3 spans 22 residues. The germline V gene encodes CDR1 PRHDT and CDR2 FYEKMQ (reference sequence). The V and J ends lost 2 bases and 3 bases, in that order; junction bases with no gene match: 23. This CDR3 reads CASSLFALERGTSRMDTGELFF. In nucleotides, the CDR3 is TGTGCCAGCAGCTTATTTGCCTTGGAGCGGGGGACCTCCCGGATGGACACCGGGGAGCTGTTTTTT.

The chain combines TRBV28 with TRBJ1-1; TRBD1 matches at 9 bases. Germline V CDR1 and CDR2: MDHEN, SYDVKM. The trim removed 3 bases at V and 3 bases at J, leaving 5 bases unmatched. The CDR3 covers 15 residues. The CDR3 loop reads CASSLPDRGDTEAFF. The CDR3 nucleotides are TGTGCCAGCAGTTTGCCGGACAGGGGCGACACTGAAGCTTTCTTT.

The chain is built from TRBV5-4 and TRBJ1-3; 7 bases agree with TRBD1. CDR3 length: 16 residues. V lost 4 bases to trimming and J lost 0 bases; unmatched junction nucleotides: 7. The V gene's germline CDR1 is SGHNT and CDR2 YYREEE (reference sequence). This CDR3 reads CASSPGTANSGNTIYF. The CDR3, as DNA: TGTGCCAGCAGCCCTGGGACAGCCAACTCTGGAAACACCATATATTTT.

Here the CDR3 reads CASSLRTGEAFF. The DNA of the CDR3 is TGTGCCAGCAGTCTGAGGACAGGTGAAGCTTTCTTT. This chain connects TRBV28 to TRBJ1-1, with TRBD1 matching 7 bases. The J segment lost 7 bases and the V segment lost 5 bases, leaving 4 bases of the junction unmatched. Looked up from germline, CDR1 is MDHEN and CDR2 is SYDVKM. The length of the CDR3 is 12 residues.

The chain has TRBV5-6 and TRBJ2-7; TRBD1 matches at 8 bases. J was trimmed by 4 bases and V by 5 bases; bases with no gene match: 5. Per germline, CDR1 SGHDT and CDR2 YYEEEE. The CDR3 loop spans 13 amino acids. CDR3 amino acids: CASSLRGLYEQYF. CDR3 sequence (DNA): TGTGCCAGCAGTCTCAGGGGGCTATACGAGCAGTACTTC.